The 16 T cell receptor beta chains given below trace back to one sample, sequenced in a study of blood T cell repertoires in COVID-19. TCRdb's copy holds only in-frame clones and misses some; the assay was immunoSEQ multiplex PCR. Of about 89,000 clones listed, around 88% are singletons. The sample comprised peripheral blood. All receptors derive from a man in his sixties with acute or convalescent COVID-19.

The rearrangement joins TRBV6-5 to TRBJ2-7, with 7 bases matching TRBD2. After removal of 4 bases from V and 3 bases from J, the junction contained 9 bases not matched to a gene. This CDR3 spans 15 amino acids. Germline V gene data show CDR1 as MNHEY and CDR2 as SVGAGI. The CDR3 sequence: CASSLGSGANYEQYF. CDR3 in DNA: TGTGCCAGCAGTTTAGGCAGCGGGGCTAACTACGAGCAGTACTTC.

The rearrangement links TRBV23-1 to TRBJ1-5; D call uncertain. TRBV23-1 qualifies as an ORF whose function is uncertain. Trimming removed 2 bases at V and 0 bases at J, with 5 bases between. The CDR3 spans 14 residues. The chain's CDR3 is CASSQEASNQPQHF. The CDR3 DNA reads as TGCGCCAGCAGTCAAGAGGCTAGCAATCAGCCCCAGCATTTT.

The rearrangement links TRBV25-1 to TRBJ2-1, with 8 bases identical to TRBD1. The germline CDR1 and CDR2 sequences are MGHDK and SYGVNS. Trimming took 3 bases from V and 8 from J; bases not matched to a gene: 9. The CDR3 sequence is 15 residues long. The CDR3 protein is CASSDGGRGLDEQFF. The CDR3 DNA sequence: TGTGCCAGCAGTGATGGCGGCAGGGGGCTGGATGAGCAGTTCTTC.

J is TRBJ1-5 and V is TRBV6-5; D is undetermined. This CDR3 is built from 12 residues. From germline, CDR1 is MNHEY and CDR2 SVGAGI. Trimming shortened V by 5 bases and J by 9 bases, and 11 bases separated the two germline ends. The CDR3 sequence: CASSPVGGPQHF. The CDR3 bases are TGTGCCAGCAGTCCGGTCGGCGGGCCCCAGCATTTT.

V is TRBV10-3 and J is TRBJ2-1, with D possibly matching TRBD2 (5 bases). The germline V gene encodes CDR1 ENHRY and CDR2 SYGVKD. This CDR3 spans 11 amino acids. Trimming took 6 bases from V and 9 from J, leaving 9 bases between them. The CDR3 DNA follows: TGTGCCATCAGGGACCGGGGTGAGCAGTTCTTC. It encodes CAIRDRGEQFF.

In DNA, the CDR3 is TGCGCCAGCAGTCAATCATGTACACCGTCCGGGGTTACGCAGTATTTT. It yields the protein CASSQSCTPSGVTQYF. V and J are TRBV23-1 and TRBJ2-3, with D maybe TRBD2 (5 bases). TRBV23-1 is identified as an open reading frame with a role that is uncertain. The germline V and J ends were trimmed by 0 bases and 8 bases, with 18 bases remaining between them. The CDR3 totals 16 residues.

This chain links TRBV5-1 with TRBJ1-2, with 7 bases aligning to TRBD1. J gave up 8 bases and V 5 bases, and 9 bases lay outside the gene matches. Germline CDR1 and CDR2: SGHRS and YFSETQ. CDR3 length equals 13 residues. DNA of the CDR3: TGCGCCAGCAGTTTCCAGGGGGAAGAGGGCTACACCTTC. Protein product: CASSFQGEEGYTF.

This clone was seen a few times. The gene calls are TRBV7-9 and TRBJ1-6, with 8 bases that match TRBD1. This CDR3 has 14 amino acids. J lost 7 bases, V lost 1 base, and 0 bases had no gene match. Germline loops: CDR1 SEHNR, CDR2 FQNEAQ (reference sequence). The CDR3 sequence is CASSLGTGNSPLHF. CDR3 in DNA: TGTGCCAGCAGCTTAGGGACAGGGAATTCACCCCTCCACTTT.

CDR3 sequence: CSVEGTANTGELFF. The CDR3 bases are TGCAGCGTTGAAGGGACAGCGAACACCGGGGAGCTGTTTTTT. The rearrangement links TRBV29-1 to TRBJ2-2; weak D call: TRBD1 (6 bases). Germline V gives CDR1 SQVTM, CDR2 ANQGSEA. The ends were cut back, 1 base at V and 0 bases at J, with 6 bases in the middle. The CDR3 totals 14 residues.

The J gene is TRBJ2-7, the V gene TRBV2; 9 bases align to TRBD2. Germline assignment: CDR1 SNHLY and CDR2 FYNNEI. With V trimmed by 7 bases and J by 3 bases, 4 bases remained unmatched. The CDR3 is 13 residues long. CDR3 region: CASNPSGIYEQYF. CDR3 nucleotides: TGTGCCAGCAACCCTAGCGGGATCTACGAGCAGTACTTC.

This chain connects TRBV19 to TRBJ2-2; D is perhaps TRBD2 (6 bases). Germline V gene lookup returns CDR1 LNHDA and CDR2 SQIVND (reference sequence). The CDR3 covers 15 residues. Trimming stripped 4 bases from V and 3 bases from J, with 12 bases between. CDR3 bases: TGTGCCAGTAGTAGGAGGGAATGGTACACCGGGGAGCTGTTTTTT. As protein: CASSRREWYTGELFF.

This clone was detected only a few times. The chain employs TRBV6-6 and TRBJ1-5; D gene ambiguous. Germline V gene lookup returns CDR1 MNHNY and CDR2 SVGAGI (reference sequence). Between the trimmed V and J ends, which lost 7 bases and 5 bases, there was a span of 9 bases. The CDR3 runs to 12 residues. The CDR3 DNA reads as TGTGCCAGCATTCCCTACTATCAGCCCCAGCATTTT. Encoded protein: CASIPYYQPQHF.

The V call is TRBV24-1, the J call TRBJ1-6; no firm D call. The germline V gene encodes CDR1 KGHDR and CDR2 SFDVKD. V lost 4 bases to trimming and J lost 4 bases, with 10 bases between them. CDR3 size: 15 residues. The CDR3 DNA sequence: TGTGCCACCAGTGACTCCACAGATTATAATTCACCCCTCCACTTT. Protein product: CATSDSTDYNSPLHF.

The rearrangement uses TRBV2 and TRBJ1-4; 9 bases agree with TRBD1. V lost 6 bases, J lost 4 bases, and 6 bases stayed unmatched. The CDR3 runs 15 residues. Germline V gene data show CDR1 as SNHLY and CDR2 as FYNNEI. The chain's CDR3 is CASRQDRGYNEKLFF. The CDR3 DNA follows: TGTGCCAGCAGACAAGACAGGGGGTATAATGAAAAACTGTTTTTT. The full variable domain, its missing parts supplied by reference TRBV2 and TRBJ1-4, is EPEVTQTPSHQVTQMGQEVILRCVPISNHLYFYWYRQILGQKVEFLVSFYNNEISEKSEIFDDQFSVERPDGSNFTLKIRSTKLEDSAMYFCASRQDRGYNEKLFFGSGTQLSVL.

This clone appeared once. This CDR3 reads CASRRLAPGELFF. The DNA of the CDR3 is TGTGCCAGCAGACGCCTAGCGCCCGGGGAGCTGTTTTTT. The chain joins TRBV28 to TRBJ2-2; a weak D match, TRBD2 (6 bases). The CDR3 runs 13 residues. Looked up from germline, CDR1 is MDHEN and CDR2 is SYDVKM. Between the trimmed V and J ends, which lost 6 bases and 6 bases, there was a span of 11 bases.

The CDR3 loop reads CASDPGGVHEQYF. The CDR3 DNA is TGCGCCAGTGACCCAGGGGGAGTTCACGAGCAGTACTTC. V gene TRBV10-2 combines with J gene TRBJ2-7, with 7 bases fitting TRBD1. CDR1 is WSHSY and CDR2 is SAAADI in the germline V gene. V was pared by 9 bases and J by 5 bases, with 10 bases of the junction left unmatched. The length of the CDR3 is 13 residues.